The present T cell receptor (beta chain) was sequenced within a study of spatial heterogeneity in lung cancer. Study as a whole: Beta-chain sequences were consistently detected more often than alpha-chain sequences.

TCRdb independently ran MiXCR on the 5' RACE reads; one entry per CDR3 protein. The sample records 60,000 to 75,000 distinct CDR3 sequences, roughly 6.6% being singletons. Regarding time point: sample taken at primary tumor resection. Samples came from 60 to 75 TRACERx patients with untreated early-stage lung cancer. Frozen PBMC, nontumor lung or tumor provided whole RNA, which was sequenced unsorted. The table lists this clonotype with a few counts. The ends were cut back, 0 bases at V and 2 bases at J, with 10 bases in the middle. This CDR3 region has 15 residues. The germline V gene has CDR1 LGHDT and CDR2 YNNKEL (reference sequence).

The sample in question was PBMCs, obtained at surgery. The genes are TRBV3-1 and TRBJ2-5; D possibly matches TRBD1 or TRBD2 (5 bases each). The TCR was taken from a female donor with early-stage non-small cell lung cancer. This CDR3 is CASSQDLGTQETQYF. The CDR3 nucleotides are TGTGCCAGCAGCCAAGATCTGGGGACGCAAGAGACCCAGTACTTC.